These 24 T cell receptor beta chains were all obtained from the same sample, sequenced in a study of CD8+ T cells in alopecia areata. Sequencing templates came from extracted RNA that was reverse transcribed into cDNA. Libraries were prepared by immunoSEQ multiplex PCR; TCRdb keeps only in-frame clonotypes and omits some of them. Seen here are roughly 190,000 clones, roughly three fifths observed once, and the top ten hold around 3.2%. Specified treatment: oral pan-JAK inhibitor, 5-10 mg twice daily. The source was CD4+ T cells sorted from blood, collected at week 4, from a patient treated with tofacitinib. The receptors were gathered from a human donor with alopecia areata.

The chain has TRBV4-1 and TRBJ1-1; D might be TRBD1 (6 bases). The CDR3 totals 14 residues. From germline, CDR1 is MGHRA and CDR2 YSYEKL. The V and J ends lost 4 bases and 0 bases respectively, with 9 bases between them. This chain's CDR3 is CASSLRGLNTEAFF. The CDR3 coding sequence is TGCGCCAGCAGCCTCAGGGGCTTGAACACTGAAGCTTTCTTT.

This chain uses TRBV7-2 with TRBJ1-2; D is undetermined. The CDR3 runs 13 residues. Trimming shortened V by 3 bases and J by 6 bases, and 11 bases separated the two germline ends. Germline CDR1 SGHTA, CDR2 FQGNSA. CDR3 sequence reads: CASSLGRSNGYTF. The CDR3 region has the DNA TGTGCCAGCAGCTTGGGCAGGTCCAATGGCTACACCTTC.

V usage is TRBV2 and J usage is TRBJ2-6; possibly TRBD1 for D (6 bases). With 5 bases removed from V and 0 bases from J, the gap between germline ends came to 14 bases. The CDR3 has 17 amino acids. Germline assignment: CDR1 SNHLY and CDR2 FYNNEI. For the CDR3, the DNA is TGTGCCAGCAGTATACAGGGTCCCCTCTCTGGGGCCAACGTCCTGACTTTC. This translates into CASSIQGPLSGANVLTF.

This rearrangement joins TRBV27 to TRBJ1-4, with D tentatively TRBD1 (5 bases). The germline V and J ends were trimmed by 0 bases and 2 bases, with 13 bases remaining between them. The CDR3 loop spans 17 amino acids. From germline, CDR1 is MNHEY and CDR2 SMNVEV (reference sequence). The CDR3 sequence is CASSLSSRVNTNEKLFF. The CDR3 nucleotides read TGTGCCAGCAGTTTATCCTCCAGGGTTAACACTAATGAAAAACTGTTTTTT. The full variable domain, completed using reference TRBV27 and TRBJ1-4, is EAQVTQNPRYLITVTGKKLTVTCSQNMNHEYMSWYRQDPGLGLRQIYYSMNVEVTDKGDVPEGYKVSRKEKRNFPLILESPSPNQTSLYFCASSLSSRVNTNEKLFFGSGTQLSVL.

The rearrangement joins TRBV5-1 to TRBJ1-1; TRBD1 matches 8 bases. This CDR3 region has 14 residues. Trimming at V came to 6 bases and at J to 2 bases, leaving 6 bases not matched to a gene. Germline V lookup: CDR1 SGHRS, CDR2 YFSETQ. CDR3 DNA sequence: TGCGCCAGCATGTTGACAGGGGCCAACACTGAAGCTTTCTTT. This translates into CASMLTGANTEAFF.

CDR3 DNA: TGTGCCAGCAGCTTGGTGGGGTCCGACCCCGTGAAGACCCAGTACTTC. Encoded protein: CASSLVGSDPVKTQYF. The gene calls are TRBV5-4 and TRBJ2-5; no clear D. The CDR3 contains 16 residues. From germline, CDR1 is SGHNT and CDR2 YYREEE (reference sequence). Deletions cut 0 bases from V and 6 bases from J, with 18 bases between.

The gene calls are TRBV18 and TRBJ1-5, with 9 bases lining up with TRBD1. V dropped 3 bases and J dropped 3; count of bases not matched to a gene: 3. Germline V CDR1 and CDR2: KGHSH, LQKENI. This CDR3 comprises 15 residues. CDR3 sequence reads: CASSPGTGNNQPQHF. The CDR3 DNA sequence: TGTGCCAGCTCACCCGGGACAGGGAACAATCAGCCCCAGCATTTT.

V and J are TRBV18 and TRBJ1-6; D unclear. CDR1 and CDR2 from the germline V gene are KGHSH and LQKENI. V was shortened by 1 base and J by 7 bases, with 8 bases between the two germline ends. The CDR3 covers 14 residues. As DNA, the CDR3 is TGTGCCAGCTCACCACTGGAGGGAAATTCACCCCTCCACTTT. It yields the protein CASSPLEGNSPLHF.

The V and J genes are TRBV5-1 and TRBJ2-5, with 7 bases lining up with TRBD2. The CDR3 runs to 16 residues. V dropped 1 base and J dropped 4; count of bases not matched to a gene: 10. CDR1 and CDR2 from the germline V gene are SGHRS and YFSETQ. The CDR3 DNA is TGCGCCAGCAGCTTGCGGGGGGAGCATAGGAGAGAGACCCAGTACTTC. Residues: CASSLRGEHRRETQYF.

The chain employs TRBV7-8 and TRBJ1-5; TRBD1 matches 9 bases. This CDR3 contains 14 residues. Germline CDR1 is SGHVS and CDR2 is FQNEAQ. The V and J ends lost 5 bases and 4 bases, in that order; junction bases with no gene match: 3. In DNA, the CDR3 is TGTGCCAGCAGCCCAGGGACAGGGAATCAGCCCCAGCATTTT. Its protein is CASSPGTGNQPQHF.

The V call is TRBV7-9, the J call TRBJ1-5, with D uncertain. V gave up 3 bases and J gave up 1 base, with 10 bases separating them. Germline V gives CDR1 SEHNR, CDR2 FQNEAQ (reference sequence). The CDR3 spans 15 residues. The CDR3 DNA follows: TGTGCCAGCAGCTTTGATGGTAGGAGCAATCAGCCCCAGCATTTT. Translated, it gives CASSFDGRSNQPQHF.

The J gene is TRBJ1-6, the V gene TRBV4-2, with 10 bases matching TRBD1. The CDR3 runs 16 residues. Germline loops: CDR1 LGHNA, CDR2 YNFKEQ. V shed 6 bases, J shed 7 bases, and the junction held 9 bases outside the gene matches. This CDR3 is CASRRDRGYRNSPLHF. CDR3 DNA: TGTGCCAGCAGGCGGGACAGGGGTTATCGAAATTCACCCCTCCACTTT.

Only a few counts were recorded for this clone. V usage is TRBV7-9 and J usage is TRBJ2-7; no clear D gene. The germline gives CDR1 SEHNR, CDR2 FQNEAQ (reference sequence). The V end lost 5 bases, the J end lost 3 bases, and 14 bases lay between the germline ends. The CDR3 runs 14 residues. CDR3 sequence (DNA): TGTGCCAGCAGCAAAGCCGGGCCCTACTACGAGCAGTACTTC. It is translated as CASSKAGPYYEQYF. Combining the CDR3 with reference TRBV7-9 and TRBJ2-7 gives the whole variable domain DTGVSQNPRHKITKRGQNVTFRCDPISEHNRLYWYRQTLGQGPEFLTYFQNEAQLEKSRLLSDRFSAERPKGSFSTLEIQRTEQGDSAMYLCASSKAGPYYEQYFGPGTRLTVT.

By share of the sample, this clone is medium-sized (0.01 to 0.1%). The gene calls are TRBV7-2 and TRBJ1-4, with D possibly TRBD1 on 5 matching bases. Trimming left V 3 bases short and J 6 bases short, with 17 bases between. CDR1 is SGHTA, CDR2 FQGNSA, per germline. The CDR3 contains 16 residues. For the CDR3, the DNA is TGTGCCAGCAGCTTCACCCGGGATCTAGGGGATGAAAAACTGTTTTTT. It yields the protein CASSFTRDLGDEKLFF.

CDR3 bases: TGCGCCAGCAGCCTCGATAGGCCCGGAGGGAACACTGAAGCTTTCTTT. This sequence encodes CASSLDRPGGNTEAFF. The J gene is TRBJ1-1, the V gene TRBV4-1; no firm D call. The germline gives CDR1 MGHRA, CDR2 YSYEKL. Trimming left V 4 bases short and J 1 base short, with 16 bases between. The CDR3 has 16 residues.

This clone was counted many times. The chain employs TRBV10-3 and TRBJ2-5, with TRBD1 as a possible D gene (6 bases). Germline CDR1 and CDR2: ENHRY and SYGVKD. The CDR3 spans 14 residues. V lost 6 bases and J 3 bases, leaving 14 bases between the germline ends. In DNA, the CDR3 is TGTGCCATCAGGCCCGGACAGAGTAAAGAGACCCAGTACTTC. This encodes CAIRPGQSKETQYF.

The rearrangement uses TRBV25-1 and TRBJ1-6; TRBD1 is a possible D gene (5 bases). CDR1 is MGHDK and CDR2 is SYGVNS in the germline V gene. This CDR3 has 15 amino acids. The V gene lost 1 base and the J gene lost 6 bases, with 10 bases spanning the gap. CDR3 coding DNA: TGTGCCAGCAGTGAATTGACAGAACTTAATTCACCCCTCCACTTT. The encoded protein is CASSELTELNSPLHF.

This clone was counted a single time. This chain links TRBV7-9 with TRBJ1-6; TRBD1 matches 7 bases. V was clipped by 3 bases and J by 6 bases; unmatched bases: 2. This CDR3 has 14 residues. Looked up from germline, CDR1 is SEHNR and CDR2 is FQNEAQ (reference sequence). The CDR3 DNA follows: TGTGCCAGCAGCTTGGGACAGCTTAATTCACCCCTCCACTTT. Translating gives CASSLGQLNSPLHF.

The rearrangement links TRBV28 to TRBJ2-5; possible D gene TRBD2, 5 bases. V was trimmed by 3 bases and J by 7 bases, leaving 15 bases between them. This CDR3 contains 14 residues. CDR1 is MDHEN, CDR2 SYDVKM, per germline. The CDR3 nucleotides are TGTGCCAGCAGTTTCTCGAGCGGCCCGGGGACCCAGTACTTC. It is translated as CASSFSSGPGTQYF.

CDR3 sequence reads: CASSRDRVQTF. CDR3 sequence (DNA): TGCGCCAGCAGCCGAGACAGGGTCCAAACCTTC. The chain uses TRBV5-1 and TRBJ1-2; the match to TRBD1 covers 7 bases. The CDR3 runs 11 residues. V shed 4 bases and J 14 bases; nucleotides not matched to a gene: 8. Germline values: CDR1 SGHRS, CDR2 YFSETQ.

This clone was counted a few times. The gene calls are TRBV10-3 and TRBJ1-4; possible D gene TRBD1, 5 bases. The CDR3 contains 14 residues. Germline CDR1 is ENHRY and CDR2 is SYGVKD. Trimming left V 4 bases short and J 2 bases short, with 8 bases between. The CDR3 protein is CAISAGPTNEKLFF. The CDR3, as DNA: TGTGCCATCAGTGCAGGGCCGACTAATGAAAAACTGTTTTTT.

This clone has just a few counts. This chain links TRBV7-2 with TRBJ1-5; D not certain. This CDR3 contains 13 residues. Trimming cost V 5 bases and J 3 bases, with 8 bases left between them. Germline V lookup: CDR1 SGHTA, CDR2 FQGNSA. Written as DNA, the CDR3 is TGTGCCAGCAGCCAGAGCACCAATCAGCCCCAGCATTTT. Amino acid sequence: CASSQSTNQPQHF.

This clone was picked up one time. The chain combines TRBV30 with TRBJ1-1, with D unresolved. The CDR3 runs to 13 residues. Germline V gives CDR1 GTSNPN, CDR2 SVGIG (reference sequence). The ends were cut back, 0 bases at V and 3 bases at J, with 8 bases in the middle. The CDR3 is CAWSVLRDTEAFF. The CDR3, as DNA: TGTGCCTGGAGTGTACTTAGAGACACTGAAGCTTTCTTT.

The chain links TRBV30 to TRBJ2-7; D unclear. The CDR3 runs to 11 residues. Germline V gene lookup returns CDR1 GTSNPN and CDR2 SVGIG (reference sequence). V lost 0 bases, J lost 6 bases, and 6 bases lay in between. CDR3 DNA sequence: TGTGCCTGGAGTGTAACGGGCGAGCAGTACTTC. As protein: CAWSVTGEQYF.